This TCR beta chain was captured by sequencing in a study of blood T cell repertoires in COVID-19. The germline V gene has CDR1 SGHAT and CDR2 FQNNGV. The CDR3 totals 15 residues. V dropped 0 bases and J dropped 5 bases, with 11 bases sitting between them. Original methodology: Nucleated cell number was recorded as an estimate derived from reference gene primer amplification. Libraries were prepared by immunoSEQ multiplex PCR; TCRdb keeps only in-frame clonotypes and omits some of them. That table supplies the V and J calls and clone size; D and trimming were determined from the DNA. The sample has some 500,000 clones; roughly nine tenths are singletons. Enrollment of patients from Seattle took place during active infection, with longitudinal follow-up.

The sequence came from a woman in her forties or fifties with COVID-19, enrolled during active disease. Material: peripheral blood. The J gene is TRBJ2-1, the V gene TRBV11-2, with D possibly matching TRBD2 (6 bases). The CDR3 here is CASSLDRGLHNEQFF. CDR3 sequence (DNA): TGTGCCAGCAGCTTAGATCGTGGACTACACAATGAGCAGTTCTTC.